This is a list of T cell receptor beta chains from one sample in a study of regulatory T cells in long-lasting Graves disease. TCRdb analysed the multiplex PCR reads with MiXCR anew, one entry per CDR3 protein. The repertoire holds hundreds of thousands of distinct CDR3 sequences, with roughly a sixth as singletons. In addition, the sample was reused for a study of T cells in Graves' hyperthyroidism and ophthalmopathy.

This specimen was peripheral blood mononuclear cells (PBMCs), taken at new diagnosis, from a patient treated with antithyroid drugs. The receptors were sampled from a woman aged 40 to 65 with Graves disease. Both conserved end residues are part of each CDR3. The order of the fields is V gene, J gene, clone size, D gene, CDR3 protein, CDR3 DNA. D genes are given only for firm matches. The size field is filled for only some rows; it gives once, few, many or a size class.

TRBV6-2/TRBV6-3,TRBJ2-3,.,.,CASSEGGLGNTQYF,TGTGCCAGCAGTGAAGGGGGTCTGGGGAATACGCAGTATTTT
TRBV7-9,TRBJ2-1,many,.,CASTPPDLPYNEQFF,TGTGCCAGCACCCCCCCGGATCTCCCCTACAATGAGCAGTTCTTC
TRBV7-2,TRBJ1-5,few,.,CASSLVAGRSNQPQHF,TGTGCCAGCAGCTTAGTGGCAGGACGTAGCAATCAGCCCCAGCATTTT
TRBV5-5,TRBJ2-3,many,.,CASSWGGTGSTDTQYF,TGTGCCAGCAGCTGGGGGGGGACAGGAAGCACAGATACGCAGTATTTT
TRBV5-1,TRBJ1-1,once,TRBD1,CASSLGQGPEAFF,TGCGCCAGCAGCTTGGGACAGGGCCCTGAAGCTTTCTTT
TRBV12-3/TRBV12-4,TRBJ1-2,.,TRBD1,CASSSPDRENGYTF,TGTGCCAGCAGTTCCCCGGACAGGGAGAATGGCTACACCTTC
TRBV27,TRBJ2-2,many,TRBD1,CASRSGGNTGELFF,TGTGCCAGCAGATCAGGGGGCAACACCGGGGAGCTGTTTTTT
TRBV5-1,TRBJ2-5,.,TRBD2,CASREMTSTETQYF,TGCGCCAGCAGAGAGATGACTAGCACAGAGACCCAGTACTTC
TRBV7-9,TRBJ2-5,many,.,CASSPRDVSQETQYF,TGTGCCAGCAGTCCTAGGGACGTATCCCAAGAGACCCAGTACTTC
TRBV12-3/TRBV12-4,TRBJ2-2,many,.,CASSSLGGPGELFF,TGTGCCAGCAGCTCGCTCGGCGGCCCCGGGGAGCTGTTTTTT
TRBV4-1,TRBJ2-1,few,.,CASSPSLSYNEQFF,TGCGCCAGCAGCCCCTCGCTATCCTACAATGAGCAGTTCTTC
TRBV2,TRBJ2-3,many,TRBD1,CASSVDRVSTDTQYF,TGTGCCAGCAGTGTGGACAGGGTTAGCACAGATACGCAGTATTTT
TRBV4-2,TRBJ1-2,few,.,CASSQDTVGNGYTF,TGTGCCAGCAGCCAAGATACCGTAGGTAATGGCTACACCTTC
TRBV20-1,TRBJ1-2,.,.,CSARDLDFGDKSYGYTF,TGCAGTGCTAGAGATCTGGATTTTGGGGATAAGAGCTATGGCTACACCTTC
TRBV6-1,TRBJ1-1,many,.,CASRRDQGRVWTEAFF,TGTGCCAGCAGACGGGATCAGGGGCGAGTGTGGACTGAAGCTTTCTTT
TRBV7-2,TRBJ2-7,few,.,CASSLAGLPYEQYF,TGTGCCAGCAGCTTAGCCGGACTACCCTACGAGCAGTACTTC
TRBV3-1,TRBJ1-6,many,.,CASSPHPDSGNSPLHF,TGTGCCAGCAGCCCCCATCCGGACAGTGGTAATTCACCCCTCCACTTT
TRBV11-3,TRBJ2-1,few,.,CASSPGVVGEQFF,TGTGCCAGCTCCCCGGGGGTTGTCGGCGAGCAGTTCTTC
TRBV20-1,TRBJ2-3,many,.,CSANPEEGYTDTQYF,TGCAGTGCTAACCCGGAGGAGGGATACACAGATACGCAGTATTTT
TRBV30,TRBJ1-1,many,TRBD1,CALGQGDTEAFF,TGTGCCTTGGGACAGGGGGACACTGAAGCTTTCTTT
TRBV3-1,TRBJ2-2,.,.,CASSQSRDANTGELFF,TGTGCCAGCAGCCAGTCCCGGGACGCGAACACCGGGGAGCTGTTTTTT
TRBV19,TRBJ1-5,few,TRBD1,CASIGTGTAYGNQSQHF,TGTGCCAGTATAGGGACAGGGACCGCGTACGGCAATCAGTCCCAGCATTTT
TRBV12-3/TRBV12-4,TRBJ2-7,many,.,CASRAGGILSYEQYF,TGTGCCAGCAGAGCAGGGGGGATACTCTCCTACGAGCAGTACTTC
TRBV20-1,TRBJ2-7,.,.,CSAGSDPGRLQPNPYEQYF,TGCAGTGCGGGCTCGGACCCAGGACGTCTCCAACCCAACCCCTACGAGCAGTACTTC
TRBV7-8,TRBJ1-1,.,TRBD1,CASSFQQGAEAFF,TGTGCCAGCAGCTTTCAACAGGGGGCTGAAGCTTTCTTT
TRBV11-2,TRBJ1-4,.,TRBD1,CASSLPTGRNEKLFF,TGTGCCAGCAGCTTACCGACAGGGAGGAATGAAAAACTGTTTTTT
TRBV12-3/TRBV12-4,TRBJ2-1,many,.,CASSYPGAYNEQFF,TGTGCCAGCAGTTACCCAGGGGCATACAATGAGCAGTTCTTC
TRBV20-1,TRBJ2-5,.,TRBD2,CSARGLYQETQYF,TGCAGTGCTAGGGGACTATACCAAGAGACCCAGTACTTC
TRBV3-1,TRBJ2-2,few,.,CASSPALLRGTGELFF,TGTGCCAGCAGCCCGGCTCTTTTACGGGGGACCGGGGAGCTGTTTTTT
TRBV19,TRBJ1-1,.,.,CASRSANTEAFF,TGTGCCAGTAGGTCGGCGAACACTGAAGCTTTCTTT
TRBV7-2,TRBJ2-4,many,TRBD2,CASSLEPSGGANIQYF,TGTGCCAGCAGCTTAGAGCCCAGCGGGGGGGCAAACATTCAGTACTTC
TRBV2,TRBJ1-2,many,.,CASSAGNYGYTF,TGTGCCAGCAGCGCCGGGAACTATGGCTACACCTTC
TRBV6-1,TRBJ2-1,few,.,CASRERAISSYNEQFF,TGTGCCAGCAGGGAGCGGGCCATAAGCTCCTACAATGAGCAGTTCTTC
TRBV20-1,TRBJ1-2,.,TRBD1,CSARGREGGTYGYTF,TGCAGTGCTAGAGGTCGGGAAGGGGGCACCTATGGCTACACCTTC
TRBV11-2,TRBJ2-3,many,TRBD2,CASSFGLADTDTQYF,TGTGCCAGCAGCTTCGGCCTAGCGGACACAGATACGCAGTATTTT
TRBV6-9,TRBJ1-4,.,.,CASSYNDSPNEKLFF,TGTGCCAGCAGTTACAATGACAGCCCTAATGAAAAACTGTTTTTT